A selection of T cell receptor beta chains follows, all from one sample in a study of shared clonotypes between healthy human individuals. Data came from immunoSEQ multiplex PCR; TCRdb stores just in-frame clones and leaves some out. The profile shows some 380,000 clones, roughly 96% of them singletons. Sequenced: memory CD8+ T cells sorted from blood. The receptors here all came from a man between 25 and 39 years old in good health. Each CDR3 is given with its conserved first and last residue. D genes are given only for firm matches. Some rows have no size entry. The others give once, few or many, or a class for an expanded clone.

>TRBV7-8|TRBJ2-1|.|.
CASSPRSGGMPYNEQFF
TGTGCCAGCAGCCCAAGGAGTGGCGGGATGCCTTACAATGAGCAGTTCTTC
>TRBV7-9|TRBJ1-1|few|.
CASSQNTEAFF
TGTGCCAGCAGCCAGAACACTGAAGCTTTCTTT
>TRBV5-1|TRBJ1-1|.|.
CASSLEGNTEAFF
TGCGCCAGCAGCTTGGAGGGGAACACTGAAGCTTTCTTT
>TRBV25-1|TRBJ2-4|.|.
CASSELSGEGIQYF
TGTGCCAGCAGTGAATTATCGGGTGAAGGCATTCAGTACTTC
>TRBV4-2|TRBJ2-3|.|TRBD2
CASSQEPSGRAADTQYF
TGTGCCAGCAGCCAAGAACCTAGCGGGAGAGCCGCAGATACGCAGTATTTT
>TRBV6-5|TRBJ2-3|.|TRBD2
CASSYSGRTDTQYF
TGTGCCAGCAGTTACAGCGGGAGAACAGATACGCAGTATTTT
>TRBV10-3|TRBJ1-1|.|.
CAISDEGINTEAFF
TGTGCCATCAGTGATGAAGGGATCAACACTGAAGCTTTCTTT
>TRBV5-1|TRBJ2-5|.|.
CASKVGATGIRQETQYF
TGCGCCAGCAAGGTGGGAGCAACAGGGATTCGGCAAGAGACCCAGTACTTC
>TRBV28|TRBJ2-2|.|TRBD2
CASGAGTSGKVGELFF
TGTGCCAGCGGAGCCGGGACTAGCGGGAAGGTCGGGGAGCTGTTTTTT
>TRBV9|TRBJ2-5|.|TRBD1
CASSVAAGGRETQYF
TGTGCCAGCAGCGTAGCGGCAGGGGGAAGAGAGACCCAGTACTTC
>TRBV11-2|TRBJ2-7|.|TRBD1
CASSDRVGYEQYF
TGTGCCAGCAGTGACAGGGTGGGGTACGAGCAGTACTTC
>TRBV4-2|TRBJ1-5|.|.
CASSQGKRTVGDQPQHF
TGTGCCAGCAGCCAAGGAAAACGGACAGTGGGGGATCAGCCCCAGCATTTT
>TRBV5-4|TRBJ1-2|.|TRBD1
CASSRPGTGASGYTF
TGTGCCAGCAGCCGTCCCGGGACAGGGGCGAGCGGCTACACCTTC
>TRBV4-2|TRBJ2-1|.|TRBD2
CASSQGGSREGEQFF
TGTGCCAGCAGCCAAGGAGGGTCGAGGGAGGGTGAGCAGTTCTTC
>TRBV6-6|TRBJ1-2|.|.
CASTLTVNYGYTF
TGTGCCAGCACTCTAACAGTAAACTATGGCTACACCTTC
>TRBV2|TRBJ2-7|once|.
CASSELPKYF
TGTGCCAGCAGTGAACTACCCAAGTACTTC
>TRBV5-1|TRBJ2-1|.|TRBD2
CASSPGTSGRIYEQFF
TGCGCCAGCAGCCCCGGGACTAGCGGGAGGATCTATGAGCAGTTCTTC
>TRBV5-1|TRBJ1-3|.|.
CASRLGSGNTIYF
TGCGCCAGCAGGCTGGGCTCTGGAAACACCATATATTTT
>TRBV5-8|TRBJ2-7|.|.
CASSPYEQYF
TGTGCCAGCAGTCCCTACGAGCAGTACTTC
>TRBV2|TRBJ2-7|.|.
CASSWTRSYEQYF
TGTGCCAGCAGTTGGACACGCTCCTACGAGCAGTACTTC
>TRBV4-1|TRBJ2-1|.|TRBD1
CASSQPLRDREYNEQFF
TGCGCCAGCAGCCAACCCCTCCGGGACAGGGAGTACAATGAGCAGTTCTTC
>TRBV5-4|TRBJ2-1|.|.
CASSLRLEAGNEQFF
TGTGCCAGCAGCTTGAGACTGGAGGCCGGGAATGAGCAGTTCTTC
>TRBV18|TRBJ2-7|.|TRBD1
CASSPGTDLYEQYF
TGTGCCAGCTCACCGGGGACAGATCTCTACGAGCAGTACTTC
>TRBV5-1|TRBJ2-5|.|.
CASSLGYGETQYF
TGCGCCAGCAGCTTGGGGTACGGAGAGACCCAGTACTTC
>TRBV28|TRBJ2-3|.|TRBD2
CASTGASGYTDTQYF
TGTGCCAGCACCGGGGCTAGCGGATACACAGATACGCAGTATTTT
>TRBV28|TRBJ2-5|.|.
CASSLGGQETQYF
TGTGCCAGCAGTTTAGGCGGCCAAGAGACCCAGTACTTC
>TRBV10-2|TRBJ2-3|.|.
CASSDRLWGDTQYF
TGCGCCAGCAGTGATAGGTTGTGGGGGGATACGCAGTATTTT
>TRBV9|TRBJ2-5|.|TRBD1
CASRGQGETQYF
TGTGCCAGCAGGGGACAGGGAGAGACCCAGTACTTC
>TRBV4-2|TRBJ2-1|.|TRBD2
CASSQGNTGLRYNEQFF
TGTGCCAGCAGCCAAGGCAATACGGGACTACGCTACAATGAGCAGTTCTTC
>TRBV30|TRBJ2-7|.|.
CAWNPDRDYEQYF
TGTGCCTGGAACCCGGACAGAGACTACGAGCAGTACTTC